This T cell receptor beta chain is drawn from a study of CD8 T cells in Susac syndrome. At the level of the study: Eight or nine of the sequenced Susac syndrome patients were in remission, and roughly 6 had active disease.

Study conclusions and caveats: CD4+ repertoires of Susac syndrome patients lacked detectable clonal expansion.

V lost 4 bases to trimming and J lost 3 bases; unmatched junction nucleotides: 12. This CDR3 region has 17 residues. CDR1 and CDR2 from the germline V gene are LNHDA and SQIVND (reference sequence). Random hexamers were used to reverse transcribe the RNA input (about 0.45 to 1 ug). Coverage of TCR beta CDR3 amplification by immunoSEQ multiplex PCR extended to 54 Vbeta and 13 Jbeta. From the immunoSEQ multiplex PCR reads, TCRdb called clonotypes with MiXCR, one entry per CDR3 protein. The sample yields over 150,000 distinct CDR3 sequences, roughly 94% seen once. Negative isolation was used for CD8+ and CD4+ T cells and FACS enrichment for TEMRA cells. This clonotype was seen a single time. No antigen is known for it.

The V and J genes are TRBV19 and TRBJ2-1; 7 bases are shared with TRBD1. Material: CD4+ T cells from PBMCs. The sequence derives from a human donor with Susac syndrome. The CDR3 nucleotides are TGTGCCAGTAGTAGAGTACCCACAGGGACAGACTACAATGAGCAGTTCTTC. Translating it yields CASSRVPTGTDYNEQFF.